This paragraph covers one T cell receptor beta chain sequence. Every patient experienced relapse after autologous stem cell transplantation, and brentuximab vedotin exposure varied. Some clones are missing from TCRdb's copy, which holds only in-frame ones; the method was immunoSEQ multiplex PCR. The table has 20,000 to 25,000 clones, 74% seen once. These data originate in a study of PD-1 blockade in classical Hodgkin lymphoma. The sample consisted of peripheral blood mononuclear cells (PBMCs), taken at baseline. This sequence was found in a human donor with classical Hodgkin lymphoma.

The CDR3 loop reads CASSLSPDTQYF. DNA of the CDR3: TGTGCCAGCAGTTTATCGCCTGATACGCAGTATTTT. V gene TRBV27 combines with J gene TRBJ2-3, with no clear D. The CDR3 totals 12 residues. The ends were cut back, 0 bases at V and 6 bases at J, with 4 bases in the middle. CDR1 is MNHEY, CDR2 SMNVEV, per germline (reference sequence).